This T cell receptor (beta chain) was observed in a study of T-cell reconstitution after alpha-beta-depleted transplantation in children. Study-level points and caveats: Expanded graft clones numbering several hundred reportedly gave rise to alpha-beta T cells about two months after transplant.

This clonotype was recorded a few times. The antigen remains undetermined. This CDR3 spans 13 amino acids. Trimming stripped 5 bases from V and 0 bases from J, with 5 bases between. Germline values: CDR1 SEHNR, CDR2 FQNEAQ (reference sequence). For TCRbeta, the library was prepared with unique molecular identifiers. TCRdb itself ran the PCR reads through MiXCR, one entry per CDR3 protein. In the table there are about 110,000 distinct CDR3 sequences, approximately 10% of which are singletons. The sequenced sample was PBMCs, obtained before TCRalphabeta/CD19-depleted stem cell transplant. This chain connects TRBV7-9 to TRBJ2-4; no firm D call. The clonotype was recovered from a boy aged 2 to 9 with acute lymphoblastic leukemia, due to receive a stem cell transplant. The CDR3 nucleotides read TGTGCCAGCAGCCTCTCAGCCAAAAACATTCAGTACTTC. Translation: CASSLSAKNIQYF.